These 8 T cell receptor beta chains were sequenced from one sample in a study of post-analysis software for immune sequencing data. Study conclusions and caveats: Comparison of patients with controls showed 4 to 6 TRBV segments more frequent in patients, TRBV5-6, TRBV5-1 and TRBV20-1 among them.

Unique molecular identifiers were carried by the TCR beta cDNA libraries. TCRdb independently ran MiXCR on the PCR reads; one entry per CDR3 protein. In the table there are roughly 600,000 distinct CDR3 sequences, about 40% of which are singletons. No antigen is known for these receptors. The specimen was blood. These receptors came from a girl aged 5 to 17 with multiple sclerosis.

In its sample, this clonotype was seen a few times. The V gene is TRBV4-1, the J gene TRBJ2-7, with D tentatively TRBD2 (5 bases). This CDR3 region has 15 residues. V lost 2 bases and J lost 5, with 16 bases in between. Per the germline V gene, CDR1 is MGHRA and CDR2 is YSYEKL. The CDR3 protein is CASSQTLGLQNEQYF. CDR3 DNA: TGCGCCAGCAGCCAAACACTAGGGCTACAAAACGAGCAGTACTTC.

The rearrangement joins TRBV20-1 to TRBJ2-7, with a tentative D call TRBD2 (6 bases). Germline V CDR1 and CDR2: DFQATT, SNEGSKA (reference sequence). This CDR3 is 14 amino acids long. V was cut by 6 bases and J by 1 base, with 16 bases left in between. The CDR3 sequence is CSAPREEGSYEQYF. CDR3 in DNA: TGCAGTGCCCCGAGGGAGGAAGGGTCCTACGAGCAGTACTTC.

This clonotype was observed a handful of times. In nucleotides, the CDR3 is TGCGCCAGCAGCCGGACAGGGGTTGACGATGAGCAGTTCTTC. Amino acid sequence: CASSRTGVDDEQFF. The chain links TRBV5-1 to TRBJ2-1; 9 positions match TRBD1. With 4 bases clipped from V and 8 bases from J, the junction kept 7 bases outside the gene matches. Germline V gene data show CDR1 as SGHRS and CDR2 as YFSETQ. The CDR3 runs 14 residues.

This clonotype has more than one count but fewer than ten. The rearrangement uses TRBV7-2 and TRBJ1-2; 8 positions match TRBD1. Germline V gene data show CDR1 as SGHTA and CDR2 as FQGNSA. The CDR3 has 13 residues. V shed 4 bases and J 6 bases; nucleotides not matched to a gene: 4. The CDR3, as DNA: TGTGCCAGCAGCTACCAGGGGGCAGATGGCTACACCTTC. This codes for CASSYQGADGYTF.

This clonotype was counted between two and nine times. This rearrangement joins TRBV7-2 to TRBJ1-5, with 10 bases fitting TRBD1. This CDR3 comprises 14 residues. Germline CDR1 SGHTA, CDR2 FQGNSA. Unmatched junction bases numbered 3, after V lost 5 bases and J lost 5 bases. The DNA for the CDR3 is TGTGCCAGCAGCATGACAGGGGGCTATCAGCCCCAGCATTTT. Translation gives CASSMTGGYQPQHF.

The V and J genes are TRBV20-1 and TRBJ2-1, with TRBD2 identical over 8 bases. Germline CDR1 and CDR2: DFQATT and SNEGSKA (reference sequence). Trimming removed 6 bases from V and 0 bases from J; junction bases left unmatched: 10. This CDR3 is 16 amino acids long. The CDR3 bases are TGCAGTGCCGCCCCGGGGGGGTCGAGCTCCTACAATGAGCAGTTCTTC. This encodes CSAAPGGSSSYNEQFF.

This chain connects TRBV20-1 to TRBJ1-1, with D unclear. V lost 6 bases and J 11 bases, leaving 10 bases between the germline ends. Germline assignment: CDR1 DFQATT and CDR2 SNEGSKA (reference sequence). The CDR3 loop spans 9 amino acids. The CDR3 protein is CSAQESAFF. DNA for the CDR3: TGCAGTGCCCAAGAGTCGGCTTTCTTT.

This chain links TRBV5-4 with TRBJ2-7, with a possible D match to TRBD1 (5 bases). The germline V and J ends were trimmed by 0 bases and 0 bases, with 10 bases remaining between them. The CDR3 consists of 15 residues. The germline V gene encodes CDR1 SGHNT and CDR2 YYREEE (reference sequence). The CDR3 protein is CASSLEGPFSYEQYF. CDR3 coding DNA: TGTGCCAGCAGCTTGGAGGGGCCGTTCTCCTACGAGCAGTACTTC.